The 27 T cell receptor beta chains presented below share a single source sample, sequenced in a study of blood T cell repertoires in COVID-19. Here immunoSEQ multiplex PCR was the method, and the copy in TCRdb shows in-frame clones only, minus some. The repertoire includes under 200,000 clones, around 90% of them detected once, and 0.53% sits in the top ten. The specimen was peripheral blood. The receptors come from a man aged 45-65 years with acute or convalescent COVID-19.

The V gene is TRBV11-2, the J gene TRBJ2-7, with D perhaps matching TRBD2 (6 bases). V gave up 3 bases and J gave up 1 base, with 10 bases separating them. This CDR3 spans 14 amino acids. The germline CDR1 and CDR2 sequences are SGHAT and FQNNGV. The CDR3 nucleotides read TGTGCCAGCAGCTTTGGCGGGAATTCCTACGAGCAGTACTTC. Encoded protein: CASSFGGNSYEQYF.

V is TRBV5-1 and J is TRBJ2-1, with TRBD1 matching 10 bases. The CDR3 is 14 amino acids. V gave up 6 bases and J gave up 8 bases; unmatched junction bases: 8. The germline gives CDR1 SGHRS, CDR2 YFSETQ. CDR3 in amino acids: CASMLGDRGYEQFF. Written as DNA, the CDR3 is TGCGCCAGCATGTTGGGGGACAGGGGATATGAGCAGTTCTTC. The variable domain in full, with the rest retrieved from reference TRBV5-1 and TRBJ2-1, is KAGVTQTPRYLIKTRGQQVTLSCSPISGHRSVSWYQQTPGQGLQFLFEYFSETQRNKGNFPGRFSGRQFSNSRSEMNVSTLELGDSALYLCASMLGDRGYEQFFGPGTRLTVL.

The rearrangement joins TRBV15 to TRBJ2-1, with a weak D call TRBD2 (6 bases). The V gene lost 8 bases and the J gene lost 4 bases, with 15 bases spanning the gap. Germline assignment: CDR1 LNHNV and CDR2 YYDKDF (reference sequence). The CDR3 has 14 residues. CDR3 sequence: CATGMAGNYNEQFF. Written as DNA, the CDR3 is TGTGCCACCGGAATGGCGGGGAATTACAATGAGCAGTTCTTC.

The chain uses TRBV30 and TRBJ2-1; 7 bases align to TRBD1. The length of the CDR3 is 11 residues. Germline assignment: CDR1 GTSNPN and CDR2 SVGIG (reference sequence). V gave up 8 bases and J gave up 4 bases; unmatched junction bases: 2. The CDR3 reads CAKQGYNEQFF. CDR3 DNA sequence: TGTGCCAAACAGGGGTACAATGAGCAGTTCTTC. Based on the CDR3 plus reference TRBV30 and TRBJ2-1, the full variable domain is SQTIHQWPATLVQPVGSPLSLECTVEGTSNPNLYWYRQAAGRGLQLLFYSVGIGQISSEVPQNLSASRPQDRQFILSSKKLLLSDSGFYLCAKQGYNEQFFGPGTRLTVL.

The chain recombines TRBV7-2 with TRBJ2-7; TRBD1 might be the D (5 bases). Germline values: CDR1 SGHTA, CDR2 FQGNSA. The CDR3 is made up of 15 amino acids. V was trimmed by 3 bases and J by 3 bases, leaving 15 bases between them. The CDR3 DNA reads TGTGCCAGCAGCTTGACAGTCTCGGTCGACTACGAGCAGTACTTC. It codes for CASSLTVSVDYEQYF.

The chain combines TRBV7-2 with TRBJ2-5; the match to TRBD2 covers 12 bases. V gave up 4 bases and J gave up 3 bases; unmatched junction bases: 9. Looked up from germline, CDR1 is SGHTA and CDR2 is FQGNSA. CDR3 length: 17 amino acids. The chain's CDR3 is CASSSRTSGMMKETQYF. CDR3 in DNA: TGTGCCAGCAGCTCGAGGACTAGCGGGATGATGAAAGAGACCCAGTACTTC.

This chain uses TRBV7-2 with TRBJ2-7; 8 nucleotides agree with TRBD1. V lost 1 base and J lost 3; bases outside the gene matches: 5. CDR3 length: 15 amino acids. CDR1 SGHTA and CDR2 FQGNSA come from the germline V gene. CDR3 sequence: CASSLGWTGFYEQYV. The CDR3 region has the DNA TGTGCCAGCAGCTTAGGCTGGACAGGGTTCTACGAGCAGTACGTC.

The genes are TRBV19 and TRBJ2-7; 11 bases agree with TRBD2. Germline CDR1 LNHDA, CDR2 SQIVND (reference sequence). This CDR3 has 16 residues. J was trimmed by 1 base and V by 1 base; bases with no gene match: 3. Here the CDR3 DNA reads TGTGCCAGTAGTATAGGACTAGCGGGAAGGTCCTACGAGCAGTACTTC. It is translated as CASSIGLAGRSYEQYF.

This clone occurred once. The V call is TRBV24-1, the J call TRBJ2-1, with 9 bases fitting TRBD1. The germline gives CDR1 KGHDR, CDR2 SFDVKD. J lost 4 bases, V lost 7 bases, and 7 bases had no gene match. The CDR3 consists of 15 residues. CDR3 protein: CATSTTGGMYNEQFF. CDR3 nucleotides: TGTGCCACCAGCACAACAGGGGGCATGTACAATGAGCAGTTCTTC.

This clone was detected a few times. This chain links TRBV20-1 with TRBJ2-7; 8 nucleotides match TRBD2. Per the germline V gene, CDR1 is DFQATT and CDR2 is SNEGSKA (reference sequence). CDR3 length: 13 residues. V was pared by 3 bases and J by 5 bases, with 6 bases of the junction left unmatched. CDR3 sequence: CSASSGIKNEQYF. In DNA form, the CDR3 reads TGCAGTGCTAGTAGCGGGATAAAGAACGAGCAGTACTTC.

The rearrangement joins TRBV15 to TRBJ2-7, with a weak D call TRBD1 (6 bases). In germline, CDR1 is LNHNV, CDR2 YYDKDF (reference sequence). Trimming took off 5 bases at V and 4 bases at J, with 15 bases between the two ends. CDR3 length: 14 residues. The CDR3 region has the DNA TGTGCCACCAGCGCAGGGACATTTAGATACGAGCAGTACTTC. Translation: CATSAGTFRYEQYF.

This chain joins TRBV10-3 and TRBJ1-1; D gene uncertain. V dropped 4 bases and J dropped 3 bases, with 9 bases sitting between them. CDR1 is ENHRY and CDR2 is SYGVKD in the germline V gene. The CDR3 sequence is 13 residues long. The CDR3 coding sequence is TGTGCCATCAGTGGTTTAAGAGACACTGAAGCTTTCTTT. The encoded protein is CAISGLRDTEAFF.

This chain uses TRBV6-5 with TRBJ2-1; tentative D call: TRBD2 (5 bases). The CDR3 is made up of 14 amino acids. Trimming took off 5 bases at V and 3 bases at J, with 11 bases between the two ends. Germline V CDR1 and CDR2: MNHEY, SVGAGI. The CDR3 here is CASSPIGDYNEQFF. The CDR3, as DNA: TGTGCCAGCAGTCCCATCGGGGACTACAATGAGCAGTTCTTC.

The V and J genes are TRBV7-2 and TRBJ1-1; 8 bases map to TRBD1. J lost 8 bases, V lost 3 bases, and 2 bases had no gene match. The CDR3 is made up of 12 amino acids. Germline CDR1 and CDR2: SGHTA and FQGNSA. The CDR3: CASSFDRGEAFF. CDR3 DNA sequence: TGTGCCAGCAGCTTCGACAGGGGCGAAGCTTTCTTT.

The chain employs TRBV28 and TRBJ2-3; tentatively, D is TRBD2 (6 bases). The CDR3 is made up of 13 amino acids. Germline V gives CDR1 MDHEN, CDR2 SYDVKM. Trimming took off 8 bases at V and 7 bases at J, with 16 bases between the two ends. This CDR3 is CASWAFRGNTQYF. CDR3 coding DNA: TGTGCCAGCTGGGCGTTTCGCGGGAATACGCAGTATTTT.

The chain is built from TRBV2 and TRBJ1-1; 8 positions agree with TRBD1. V shed 6 bases and J 5 bases; nucleotides not matched to a gene: 8. The CDR3 consists of 14 residues. Germline CDR1 is SNHLY and CDR2 is FYNNEI. The CDR3 sequence: CASRAGGAVTEAFF. The CDR3 nucleotides read TGTGCCAGCAGGGCAGGGGGCGCGGTGACTGAAGCTTTCTTT.

This sequence joins TRBV7-9 and TRBJ1-6, with D uncertain. Germline V lookup: CDR1 SEHNR, CDR2 FQNEAQ (reference sequence). V was clipped by 2 bases and J by 14 bases, with 4 bases between them. The CDR3 runs 10 residues. The DNA of the CDR3 is TGTGCCAGCAGCTTATCGGCCCTCCACTTT. Protein: CASSLSALHF.

The rearrangement joins TRBV4-1 to TRBJ1-6; D remains ambiguous. The V gene lost 0 bases and the J gene lost 10 bases, with 10 bases spanning the gap. The germline gives CDR1 MGHRA, CDR2 YSYEKL. The CDR3 consists of 14 residues. CDR3 coding DNA: TGCGCCAGCAGCCAAGAAGGAGGGATCTCACCCCTCCACTTT. It encodes CASSQEGGISPLHF.

The CDR3 spells CASSVEGTGLGTDTQYF. The CDR3 nucleotides are TGTGCCAGCAGCGTAGAGGGAACAGGCCTGGGCACAGATACGCAGTATTTT. The chain combines TRBV9 with TRBJ2-3; tentative D call: TRBD1 (5 bases). The ends were cut back, 0 bases at V and 1 base at J, with 15 bases in the middle. Germline values: CDR1 SGDLS, CDR2 YYNGEE. This CDR3 comprises 17 residues.

The J gene is TRBJ2-1, the V gene TRBV18; 8 bases are shared with TRBD2. Germline V lookup: CDR1 KGHSH, CDR2 LQKENI. The CDR3 is 14 residues long. V lost 8 bases to trimming and J lost 0 bases; unmatched junction nucleotides: 3. This CDR3 is CASPSGSSYNEQFF. The CDR3 nucleotides read TGTGCCAGCCCTAGCGGGTCCTCCTACAATGAGCAGTTCTTC. Filled out from reference TRBV18 and TRBJ2-1, the complete variable domain reads NAGVMQNPRHLVRRRGQEARLRCSPMKGHSHVYWYRQLPEEGLKFMVYLQKENIIDESGMPKERFSAEFPKEGPSILRIQQVVRGDSAAYFCASPSGSSYNEQFFGPGTRLTVL.

V is TRBV6-5 and J is TRBJ2-7; 7 bases fit TRBD1. This CDR3 is built from 15 residues. Trimming at V came to 7 bases and at J to 1 base, leaving 10 bases not matched to a gene. The germline gives CDR1 MNHEY, CDR2 SVGAGI. CDR3 sequence reads: CASTPSTGRSYEQYF. The CDR3 nucleotides read TGTGCCAGCACTCCCTCGACAGGGCGGTCCTACGAGCAGTACTTC.

This chain connects TRBV19 to TRBJ2-2, with unresolved D. The V end lost 0 bases, the J end lost 4 bases, and 6 bases lay between the germline ends. The germline V gene has CDR1 LNHDA and CDR2 SQIVND (reference sequence). The CDR3 loop spans 14 amino acids. CDR3 amino acids: CASSIDLSTGELFF. The DNA for the CDR3 is TGTGCCAGTAGTATAGATCTCAGCACCGGGGAGCTGTTTTTT.

The chain carries TRBV6-2 or TRBV6-3 and TRBJ1-1; 9 nucleotides line up with TRBD1. Trimming took 6 bases from V and 5 from J; bases not matched to a gene: 7. Germline lookup yields CDR1 MNHEY and CDR2 SVGEGT. The CDR3 totals 14 residues. This CDR3 reads CASSLQGAGTEAFF. DNA for the CDR3: TGTGCCAGCAGCTTACAGGGGGCTGGGACTGAAGCTTTCTTT.

This clone turned up a few times. The V gene is TRBV7-3, the J gene TRBJ2-2; 9 positions agree with TRBD1. Trimming at V came to 7 bases and at J to 4 bases, leaving 7 bases not matched to a gene. This CDR3 has 15 residues. CDR1 and CDR2 from the germline V gene are SGHTA and FQGTGA. In DNA form, the CDR3 reads TGTGCCAGCACTCCGGGACAGGGCCCCACCGGGGAGCTGTTTTTT. Encoded protein: CASTPGQGPTGELFF.

The gene calls are TRBV5-1 and TRBJ2-1; possibly TRBD2 for D (6 bases). V was cut by 3 bases and J by 3 bases, with 10 bases left in between. This CDR3 contains 14 residues. Germline lookup yields CDR1 SGHRS and CDR2 YFSETQ. CDR3 in DNA: TGCGCCAGCAGCTCGGGACTCCTCTACAATGAGCAGTTCTTC. Its protein is CASSSGLLYNEQFF.

The CDR3 here is CASSLNPPGEQYF. DNA for the CDR3: TGTGCCAGCAGTTTAAACCCACCGGGGGAGCAGTACTTC. This chain uses TRBV2 with TRBJ2-7; tentative D call: TRBD2 (5 bases). V lost 5 bases and J lost 7, with 15 bases in between. Germline CDR1 is SNHLY and CDR2 is FYNNEI. The CDR3 length is 13 residues.

This chain links TRBV30 with TRBJ2-5, with 8 bases lining up with TRBD2. With V trimmed by 2 bases and J by 3 bases, 5 bases remained unmatched. The CDR3 has 14 residues. Germline V gene data show CDR1 as GTSNPN and CDR2 as SVGIG (reference sequence). CDR3 in amino acids: CAWSWGRGEETQYF. The CDR3 DNA reads TGTGCCTGGAGTTGGGGGCGGGGGGAAGAGACCCAGTACTTC.